This T cell receptor (beta chain) appears in the sequencing data of a study of blood T cell repertoires in COVID-19. As for the study in general: Researchers got acute and convalescent COVID-19 samples from the United States, Italy and Spain. PBMCs, B-cell-depleted T cells, or T cells provided the cDNA or gDNA that made up the material.

Authors' data handling: Scientists estimated how many nucleated cells there were by amplifying reference gene primers. Sequenced by immunoSEQ multiplex PCR; TCRdb stores in-frame clones only, minus some. That table gives V, J and clone size, and the DNA gave D and trimming. The sample contains approximately 290,000 clones, 80% to 90% of which appear only once. Germline V gives CDR1 SEHNR, CDR2 FQNEAQ (reference sequence). V lost 3 bases and J lost 5; bases outside the gene matches: 6. The length of the CDR3 is 14 residues. The rearrangement uses TRBV7-9 and TRBJ1-1; TRBD1 matches 7 bases. The clonotype originates from a woman aged 25 to 39 who had recovered from COVID-19. Sequences were obtained from PBMCs or T cells enriched from blood (not recorded which). The CDR3 nucleotides are TGTGCCAGCAGCTTCAGGGGGGTCGGGACTGAAGCTTTCTTT. Protein: CASSFRGVGTEAFF.